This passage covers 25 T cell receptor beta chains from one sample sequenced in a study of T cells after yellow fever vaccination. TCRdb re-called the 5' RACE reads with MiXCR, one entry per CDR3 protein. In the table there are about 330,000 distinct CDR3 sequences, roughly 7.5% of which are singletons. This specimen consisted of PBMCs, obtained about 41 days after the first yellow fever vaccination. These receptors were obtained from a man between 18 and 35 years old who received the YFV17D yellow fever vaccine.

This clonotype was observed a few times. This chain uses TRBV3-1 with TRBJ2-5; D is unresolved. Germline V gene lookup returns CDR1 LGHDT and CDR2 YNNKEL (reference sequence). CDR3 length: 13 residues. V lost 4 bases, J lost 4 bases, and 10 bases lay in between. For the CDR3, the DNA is TGTGCCAGCAGCCGCCCAACGGGAGAGACCCAGTACTTC. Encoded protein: CASSRPTGETQYF.

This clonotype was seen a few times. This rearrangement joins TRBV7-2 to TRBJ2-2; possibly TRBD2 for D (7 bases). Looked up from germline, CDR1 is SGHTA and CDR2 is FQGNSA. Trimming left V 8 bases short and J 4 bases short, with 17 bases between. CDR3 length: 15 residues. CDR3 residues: CASGMGGLSTGELFF. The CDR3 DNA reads TGTGCCAGCGGGATGGGGGGGCTTAGCACCGGGGAGCTGTTTTTT.

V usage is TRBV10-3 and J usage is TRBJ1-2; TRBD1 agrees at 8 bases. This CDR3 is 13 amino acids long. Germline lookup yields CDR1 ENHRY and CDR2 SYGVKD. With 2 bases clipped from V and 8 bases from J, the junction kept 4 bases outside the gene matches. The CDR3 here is CAISELTGGGYTF. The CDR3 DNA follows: TGTGCCATCAGTGAGCTCACAGGGGGGGGCTACACCTTC.

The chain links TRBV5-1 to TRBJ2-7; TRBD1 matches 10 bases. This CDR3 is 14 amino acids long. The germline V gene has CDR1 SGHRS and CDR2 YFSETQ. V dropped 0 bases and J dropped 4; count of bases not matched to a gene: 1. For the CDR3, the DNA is TGCGCCAGCAGCTTGGAGGGACAGGGGTACGAGCAGTACGTC. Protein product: CASSLEGQGYEQYV.

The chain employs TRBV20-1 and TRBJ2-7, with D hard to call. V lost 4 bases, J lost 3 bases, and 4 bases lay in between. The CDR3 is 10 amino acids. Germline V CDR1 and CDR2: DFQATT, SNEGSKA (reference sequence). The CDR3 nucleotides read TGCAGTGCTATCAGCTACGAGCAGTACGTC. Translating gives CSAISYEQYV.

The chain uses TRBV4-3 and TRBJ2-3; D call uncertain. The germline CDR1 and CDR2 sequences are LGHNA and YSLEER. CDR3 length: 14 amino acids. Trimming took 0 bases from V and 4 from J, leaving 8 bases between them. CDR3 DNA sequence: TGCGCCAGCAGCCAAGATTCCTCCCCAGATACGCAGTATTTT. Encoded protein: CASSQDSSPDTQYF.

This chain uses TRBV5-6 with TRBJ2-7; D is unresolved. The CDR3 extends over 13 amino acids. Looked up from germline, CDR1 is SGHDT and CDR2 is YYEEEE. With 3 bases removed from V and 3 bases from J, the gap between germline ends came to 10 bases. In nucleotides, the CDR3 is TGTGCCAGCAGCTCTGGGCCAGACTACGAGCAGTACGTC. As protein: CASSSGPDYEQYV.

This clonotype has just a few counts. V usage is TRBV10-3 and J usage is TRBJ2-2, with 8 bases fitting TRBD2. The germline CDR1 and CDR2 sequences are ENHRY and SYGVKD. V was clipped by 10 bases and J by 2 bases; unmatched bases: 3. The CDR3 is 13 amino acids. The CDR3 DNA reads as TGTGCCAACGGGAGGGGTAACACCGGGGAGCTGTTTTTT. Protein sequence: CANGRGNTGELFF.

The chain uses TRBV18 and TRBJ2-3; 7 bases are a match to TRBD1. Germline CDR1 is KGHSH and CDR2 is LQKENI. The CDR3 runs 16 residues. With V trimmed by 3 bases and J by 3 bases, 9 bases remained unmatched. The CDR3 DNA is TGTGCCAGCTCACCCTCCCCCAGGGGGTTGACAGATACGCAGTATTTT. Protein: CASSPSPRGLTDTQYF.

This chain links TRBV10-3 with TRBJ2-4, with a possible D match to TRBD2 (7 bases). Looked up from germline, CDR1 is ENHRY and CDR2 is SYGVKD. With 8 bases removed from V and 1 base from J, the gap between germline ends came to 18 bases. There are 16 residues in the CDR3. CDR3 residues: CAISGGVAGAKNIQYF. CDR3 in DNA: TGTGCCATCTCGGGGGGCGTTGCTGGTGCCAAAAACATTCAGTACTTC.

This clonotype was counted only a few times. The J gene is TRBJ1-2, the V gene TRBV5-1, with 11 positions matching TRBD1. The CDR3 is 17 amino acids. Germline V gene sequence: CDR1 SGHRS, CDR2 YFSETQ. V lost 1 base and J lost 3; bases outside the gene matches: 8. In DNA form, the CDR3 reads TGCGCCAGCAGCTTGTCTGGTCGGGGACAGGGGGACTATGGCTACACCTTC. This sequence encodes CASSLSGRGQGDYGYTF. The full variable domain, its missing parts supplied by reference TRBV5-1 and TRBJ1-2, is KAGVTQTPRYLIKTRGQQVTLSCSPISGHRSVSWYQQTPGQGLQFLFEYFSETQRNKGNFPGRFSGRQFSNSRSEMNVSTLELGDSALYLCASSLSGRGQGDYGYTFGSGTRLTVV.

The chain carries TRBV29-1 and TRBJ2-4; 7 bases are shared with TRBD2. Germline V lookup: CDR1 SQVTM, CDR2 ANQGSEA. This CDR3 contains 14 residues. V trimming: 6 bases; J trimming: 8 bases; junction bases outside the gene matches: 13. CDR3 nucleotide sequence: TGCAGCGTCGGGAAGGGGAGGGAGGCGGACATTCAGTACTTC. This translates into CSVGKGREADIQYF.

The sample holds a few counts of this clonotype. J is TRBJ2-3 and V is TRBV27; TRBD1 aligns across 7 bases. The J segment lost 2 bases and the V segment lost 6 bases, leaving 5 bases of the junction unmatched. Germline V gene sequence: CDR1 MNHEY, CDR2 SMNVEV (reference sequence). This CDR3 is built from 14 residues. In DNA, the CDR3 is TGTGCCAGCAGGGTTGAGGGGGCCACAGATACGCAGTATTTT. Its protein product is CASRVEGATDTQYF.

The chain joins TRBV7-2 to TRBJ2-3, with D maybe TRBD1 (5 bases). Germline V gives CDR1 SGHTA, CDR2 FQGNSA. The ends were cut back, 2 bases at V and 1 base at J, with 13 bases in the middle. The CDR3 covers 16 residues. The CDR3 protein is CASSLIGQGRTDTQYF. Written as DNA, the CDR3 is TGTGCCAGCAGCTTAATAGGTCAGGGCCGCACAGATACGCAGTATTTT.

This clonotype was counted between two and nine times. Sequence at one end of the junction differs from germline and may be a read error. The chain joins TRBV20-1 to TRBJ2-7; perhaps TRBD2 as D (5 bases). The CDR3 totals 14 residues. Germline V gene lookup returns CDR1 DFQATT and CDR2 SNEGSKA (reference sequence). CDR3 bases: TGCAGTGCCAGAGGACCGGACTCTTCCTACGAGCAGTACTTC. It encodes CSARGPDSSYEQYF.

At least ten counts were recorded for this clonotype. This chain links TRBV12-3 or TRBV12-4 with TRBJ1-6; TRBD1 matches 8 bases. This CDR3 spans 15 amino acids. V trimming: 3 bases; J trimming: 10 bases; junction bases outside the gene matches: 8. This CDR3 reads CASSLGTGGGSPLHF. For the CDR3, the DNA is TGTGCCAGCAGTTTGGGTACAGGGGGGGGATCACCCCTCCACTTT.

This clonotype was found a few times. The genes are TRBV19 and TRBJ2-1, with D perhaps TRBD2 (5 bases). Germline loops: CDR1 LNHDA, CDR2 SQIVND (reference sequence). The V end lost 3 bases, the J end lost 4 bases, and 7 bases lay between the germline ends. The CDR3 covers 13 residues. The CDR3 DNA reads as TGTGCCAGTAGTATCGGGGTGTACAATGAGCAGTTCTTC. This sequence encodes CASSIGVYNEQFF.

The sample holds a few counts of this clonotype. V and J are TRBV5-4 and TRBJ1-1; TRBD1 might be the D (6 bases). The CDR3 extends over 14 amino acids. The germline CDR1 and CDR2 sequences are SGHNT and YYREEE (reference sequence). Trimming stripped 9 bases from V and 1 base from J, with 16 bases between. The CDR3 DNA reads TGTGCCACCTCAAGGGGGGGGCAGAACACTGAAGCTTTCTTT. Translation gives CATSRGGQNTEAFF.

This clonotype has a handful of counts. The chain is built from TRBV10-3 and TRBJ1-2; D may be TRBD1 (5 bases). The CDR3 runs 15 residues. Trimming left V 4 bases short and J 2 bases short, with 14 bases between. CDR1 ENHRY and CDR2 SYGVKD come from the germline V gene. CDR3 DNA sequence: TGTGCCATCAGTGTCTTGGACACCGAAAACTATGGCTACACCTTC. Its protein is CAISVLDTENYGYTF.

The CDR3 DNA reads as TGTGCCACCAGCAGAAAACCGGACTCCCACGAGCAGTACGTC. Translated: CATSRKPDSHEQYV. The V call is TRBV15, the J call TRBJ2-7; maybe TRBD2 (5 bases). The CDR3 is 14 residues long. Looked up from germline, CDR1 is LNHNV and CDR2 is YYDKDF (reference sequence).

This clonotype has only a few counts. The DNA of the CDR3 is TGTGCCAGCACGCACTCTGGAAACACCATATATTTT. Protein sequence: CASTHSGNTIYF. The chain employs TRBV7-9 and TRBJ1-3; no clear D. The CDR3 covers 12 residues. Per the germline V gene, CDR1 is SEHNR and CDR2 is FQNEAQ (reference sequence). Trimming removed 7 bases from V and 0 bases from J, with 4 bases in between.

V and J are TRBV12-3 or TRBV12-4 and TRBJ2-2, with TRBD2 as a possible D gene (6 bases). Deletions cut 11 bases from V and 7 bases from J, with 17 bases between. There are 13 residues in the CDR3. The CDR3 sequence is CAGCGTVNGELFF. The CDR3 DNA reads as TGTGCCGGGTGCGGGACCGTTAACGGGGAGCTGTTTTTT.

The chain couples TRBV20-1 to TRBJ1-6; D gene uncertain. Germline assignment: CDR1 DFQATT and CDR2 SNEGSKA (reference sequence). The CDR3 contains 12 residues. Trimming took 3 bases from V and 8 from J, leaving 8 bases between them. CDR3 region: CSASTRYSPLHF. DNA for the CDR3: TGCAGTGCTAGCACCAGGTATTCACCCCTCCACTTT.

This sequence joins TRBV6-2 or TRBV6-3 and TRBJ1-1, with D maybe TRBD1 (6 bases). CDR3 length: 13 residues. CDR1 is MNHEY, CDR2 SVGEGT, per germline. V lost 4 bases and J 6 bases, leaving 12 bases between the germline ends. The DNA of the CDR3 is TGTGCCAGCAGTTTGGGGGGCTCACCTGAAGCTTTCTTT. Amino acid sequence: CASSLGGSPEAFF.

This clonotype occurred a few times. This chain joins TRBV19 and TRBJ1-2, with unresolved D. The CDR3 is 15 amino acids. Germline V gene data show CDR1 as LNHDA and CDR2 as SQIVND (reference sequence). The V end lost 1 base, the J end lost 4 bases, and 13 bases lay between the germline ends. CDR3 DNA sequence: TGTGCCAGTAGTATAGGTTCCTATCGAGGCTATGGCTACACCTTC. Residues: CASSIGSYRGYGYTF.